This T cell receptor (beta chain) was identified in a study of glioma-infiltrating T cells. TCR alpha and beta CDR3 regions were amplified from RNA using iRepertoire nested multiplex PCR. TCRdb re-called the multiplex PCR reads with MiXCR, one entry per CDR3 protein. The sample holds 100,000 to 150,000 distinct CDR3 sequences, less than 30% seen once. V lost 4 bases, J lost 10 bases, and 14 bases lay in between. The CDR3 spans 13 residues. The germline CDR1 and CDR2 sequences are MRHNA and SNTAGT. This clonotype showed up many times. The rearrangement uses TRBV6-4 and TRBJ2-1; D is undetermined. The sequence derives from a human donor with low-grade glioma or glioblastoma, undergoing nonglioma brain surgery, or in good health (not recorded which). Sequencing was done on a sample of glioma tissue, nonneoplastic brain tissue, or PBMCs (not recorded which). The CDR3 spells CASSGQVKGEQFF. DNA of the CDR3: TGTGCCAGCAGTGGCCAGGTAAAAGGGGAGCAGTTCTTC.